This TCR beta chain was recorded in a study of cytomegalovirus exposure and HLA in healthy donors listed by TCRdb under 2017. At the level of the whole study: An earlier analysis of several hundred of the donors reported roughly 300 Gb of sequence data and 117 million unique TCR beta sequences obtained from some 170 million T cells. An early release that covered 500 to 800 HLA-typed donors contained about 290 gigabases of sequencing data and tens of millions of unique TCR sequences. The genetic ancestry cluster associated with self-reported Caucasian donors included about four fifths of the roughly 360 genotyped donors. The aim of the study was to test whether cataloging public T cell receptors could identify signatures of past pathogen exposure. Using immunosequencing, the study profiled T cell repertoires from 666 subjects and related those repertoires to cytomegalovirus serostatus. Besides the first cohort of 666 subjects, a separate validation cohort made up of 120 different subjects was used. To predict cytomegalovirus infection status, the study combined high-throughput TCR immunosequencing, statistical association of individual TCRs with disease status, and machine learning. A later analysis re-analyzed previously published TCR beta repertoires from about 730 donors and added high-resolution HLA genotyping to study TCR occurrence patterns. In the later analysis, no new phenotypic data were used to find candidate immune exposures; instead, reliance was placed on TCR beta sequences and their occurrence across donors. To decide whether each TCR beta V gene segment behaved as functional or pseudogenic, an earlier analysis of fewer than 750 of the donors relied on high-throughput TCR beta sequencing. Donor age, sex, ethnicity and CMV serostatus were collected together with the repertoire data. In a later genetic analysis, genome-wide SNP genotypes for about 65% of the 666 donors were used, and that subset was treated as a discovery cohort. Every repertoire in the discovery cohort had been generated on one and the same sequencing platform. HLA typing covered class I and class II loci at four-digit resolution. The number of typed donors differed by locus: about 620-640 for A, B, C, DRB1 and DQB1; some 540 for DQA1; 600 to 610 for DPA1; and roughly 470 for DPB1. Because of strong linkage in the cohort, 5 or 6 DR-DQ haplotypes were treated as single units for association and clustering. On average, roughly 250,000 unique TCR beta nucleotide sequences were sequenced per donor among about 400 genotyped donors of the cohort, with roughly 19% of those sequences being non-productive.

V drops 2 bases and J drops 4 bases, leaving 9 bases in between. Including cysteine and phenylalanine, the CDR3 has 13 amino acids. The CDR3 DNA has 39 bases and is translated from base 1. Via the germline V gene (reference sequence), CDR1 is MNHEY and CDR2 SMNVEV. The receptor library was made with the immunoSEQ multiplex PCR assay. A mixture of 60 forward primers for TCR Vbeta segments and 13 reverse primers for TCR Jbeta segments was used in the multiplex PCR. The CDR3 region of rearranged TCR beta genes was amplified from genomic DNA by a multiplex PCR assay. Amplified TCR beta libraries were sequenced as 87-base-pair reads on the Illumina HiSeq System. Per the original workflow: Across the 500 to 850 repertoires, a later analysis counted tens of millions of unique TCR beta chains, roughly 11 million of which were shared by at least two donors. Raw reads were error-corrected and collapsed into unique sequences by a nearest-neighbor algorithm in which closely related sequences were merged to remove PCR and sequencing errors. CDR3 sequences were aligned to IMGT reference sequences to assign V, D and J gene segments. For a sequence to be retained, a match of at least six nucleotides to both a V gene segment and a J gene segment was required. A rearrangement counted as productive if the CDR3 had no stop codons and remained in frame with V and J, and every other rearrangement counted as non-productive. CDR3 was defined according to IMGT convention as the region running from the second conserved V-encoded cysteine to the conserved J-encoded phenylalanine. The earlier analysis of some 540 of the donors excluded any sequence lacking an unambiguous match to a single V gene segment. An earlier analysis of approximately 590 of the donors called V segments functional above 56.7% productive rearrangements and segregating when the between-donor standard deviation exceeded 5%. A statistical classification framework was developed to diagnose cytomegalovirus status using the catalog of TCR beta chain sequences. In a later analysis, TCR nucleotide sequences were compared against IMGT/GENE-DB human TR gene sequences so that V and J genes could be assigned. A later analysis assigned CDR3 sequences and most-parsimonious VDJ recombination scenarios with the TCRdist pipeline. In a later analysis, every TCR beta chain was defined by the combination of its CDR3 amino acid sequence and its V-gene family, and reads without a unique V-gene family were dropped. A later analysis removed 500 to 600 highly shared, low-generation-probability nucleotide sequences to deal with suspected cross-contamination and a sequencing artifact. In a later analysis, a clonal expansion index was calculated for each public chain from normalized within-repertoire ranks of inferred template counts. A later analysis computed generation probabilities with a VDJ recombination model fitted to out-of-frame rearrangements, and checked the results against IGoR. Hypergeometric tests were used in a later analysis to score TCR-TCR, TCR-HLA and TCR-CMV co-occurrence, with a repertoire-size bias correction applied to the TCR pairs. To estimate false discovery rates, a later analysis permuted the HLA or CMV assignments 20 times. In a later analysis, co-occurring TCRs were grouped using DBSCAN, with TCRdist sequence similarity added in when clustering inside HLA-allele-positive subsets. Co-occurrence clustering excluded repertoires with fewer than 30,000 or more than 120,000 public chains, plus five with anomalous nucleotide sharing. TCRdb obtained this table from immuneACCESS and retained in-frame rearrangements with V and J assigned. These tables miss some clones; where compared with another copy, unresolved V genes account for less than half of the shortfall, and the remainder is unexplained. That table furnishes V, J and clone size, whereas the DNA furnished D and trimming. This sample is represented by over 50,000 clones; 80% to 90% of them were singletons. Roughly 1.6% of the sample goes to the ten largest clones.

This clone was detected once. The antigen this receptor binds is unknown. Base qualities are not recorded, but no much larger clone differs from it by a single base. Study-level results and caveats: Correlated functional status among segregating V segments might reflect linkage disequilibrium, but an unknown experimental factor could not be ruled out. In this cohort, only TCR beta chains were sequenced, and detectable features were limited by the absence of alpha or paired-chain data. Cytomegalovirus status was reported to be diagnosed by the classifier with high specificity and sensitivity in both the original and validation cohorts. A later analysis found that most CMV-associated TCR beta chains appeared HLA-restricted, with HLA associations seemingly driven largely by CMV exposure. Three of the identified cytomegalovirus-associated TCR beta chains were confirmed in vitro to be specific for cytomegalovirus antigens. The presence/absence analyses assumed that sequencing depth was roughly uniform across donors, and that assumption may not be true. Because counts were too low, fewer than 20 rarely observed V segments, including chromosome 9 orphons, were excluded from the earlier analysis of around 590 of the donors. In a later analysis, around 17,000 TCR beta sequences were associated with specific HLA alleles at a false discovery rate of 0.05. According to the authors, the approach could potentially be generalized to other disease states and immunological phenotypes. According to a later analysis, parvovirus B19, influenza, CMV and Epstein-Barr virus appeared linked to several top co-occurrence clusters. A further reported finding was that TCR beta sequences accurately predicted the HLA-A and HLA-B alleles for most subjects in the first cohort. In a later genetic analysis, fewer N-insertions in productive TCRs were reported among donors in an Asian-associated ancestry cluster than the approximately 710-donor mean. A later genetic analysis associated a missense DCLRE1C variant with V-gene and J-gene trimming of TCR beta chains, and an independent cohort replicated the association. In a later analysis, HLA-associated TCR beta chains showed more clonal expansion and lower generation probabilities than non-associated chains that were equally common. A later analysis found that TCR association rates varied across HLA loci, with DRB1 alleles showing the most associated TCRs and HLA-C alleles the fewest. A cluster of highly shared sequence variants was judged likely to represent a technical artifact of the sequencing pipeline. Assigning TCR associations to individual alleles was difficult when HLA alleles, especially DR and DQ, strongly co-occurred. CMV serostatus was the only immune exposure information available for the cohort. A total of 150 or so TCR beta chains were listed by the study as associated with cytomegalovirus. HLA typing was unavailable for some donors at each locus, so association tests used only the typed subset. An earlier analysis of approximately 500 of the donors showed that most TCR beta V segments appeared in productive rearrangements either about 87% or about 30% of the time, which broadly matched IMGT annotations. Most TCR sequences were seen in very few donors, while some public TCRs were found in many individuals. Some IMGT-functional V segments, including TRBV6-2 and TRBV6-3, could not be told apart with the 87-base-pair reads, so those segments were excluded.

The cohort consisted of approximately 690 healthy bone marrow donors. Cohort members were all nominally healthy when sampled, although unrecorded immune exposures were likely present. The donor was CMV seropositive and belonged to the group of some 290 seropositive cohort members. A peripheral blood sample was provided by each donor, and peripheral blood mononuclear cells were used for TCR beta sequencing. Genomic DNA extraction from the blood cell samples was performed with the Qiagen DNeasy Blood Extraction Kit. Recombination joined TRBV27 with TRBJ2-7; the D gene is perhaps TRBD1, from 5 matching bases. The sequencing sample was made of PBMCs. The sequence derives from a man aged 30 to 45 in good health and CMV-seropositive. The CDR3: CASSLGAPYEQYF. At the DNA level, the sequence is TGTGCCAGCAGTTTAGGGGCCCCTTACGAGCAGTACTTC.